This T cell receptor beta chain was documented in a study of molecular identifiers for immune sequencing clone quantification. TCRdb fed the PCR reads into MiXCR, producing one record per CDR3 protein. The data show 60,000 to 65,000 distinct CDR3 sequences, approximately 18% seen once. The junction had 10 bases not matched to a gene; V was cut back by 4 bases and J by 8 bases. Per germline, CDR1 SQVTM and CDR2 ANQGSEA. This CDR3 contains 14 residues. The chain uses TRBV29-1 and TRBJ2-1; TRBD2 agrees at 8 bases. Source material: naive CD8+ T cells from blood, with Jurkat cell RNA spiked in. Noted subset: FACS-sorted CD8+CD4-CCR7+CD45RA+ naive T cells. This TCR came from a human donor in good health. Some libraries in this study had Jurkat cell RNA spiked in. CDR3 bases: TGCAGCGTTGGGCTAGCGGGTTTTTTTTATGAGCAGTTCTTC. Translating gives CSVGLAGFFYEQFF.